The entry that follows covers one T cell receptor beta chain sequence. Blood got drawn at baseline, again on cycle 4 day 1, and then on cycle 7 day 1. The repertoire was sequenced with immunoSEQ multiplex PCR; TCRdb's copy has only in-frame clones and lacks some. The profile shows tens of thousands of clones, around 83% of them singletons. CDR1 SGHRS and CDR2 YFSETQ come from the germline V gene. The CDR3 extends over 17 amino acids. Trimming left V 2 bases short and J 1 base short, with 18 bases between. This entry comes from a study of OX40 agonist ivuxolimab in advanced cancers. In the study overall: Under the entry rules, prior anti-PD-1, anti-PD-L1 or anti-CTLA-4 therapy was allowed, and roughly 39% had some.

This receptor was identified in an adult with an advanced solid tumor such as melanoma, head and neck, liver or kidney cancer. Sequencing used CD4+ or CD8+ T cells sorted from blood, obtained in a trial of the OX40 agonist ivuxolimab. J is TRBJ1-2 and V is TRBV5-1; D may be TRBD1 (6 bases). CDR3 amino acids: CASSLGVGGPGNYGYTF. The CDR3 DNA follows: TGCGCCAGCAGCTTAGGAGTAGGGGGGCCGGGTAACTATGGCTACACCTTC.